This T cell receptor (beta chain) appears in the sequencing data of a study of T cells in Graves' hyperthyroidism and ophthalmopathy. Amplified TCR beta CDR3 regions derived from RNA transcripts. The TCR CDR3 first-round RT-PCR relied on the HTBI primer set. TCRdb re-called the multiplex PCR reads with MiXCR, one entry per CDR3 protein. Counted here are under 800,000 distinct CDR3 sequences, around 15% occurring once; the ten biggest clones make up 10% to 13%. The PBMCs had their origin in 10 ml of fresh peripheral blood. V trimming: 7 bases; J trimming: 1 base; junction bases outside the gene matches: 16. The CDR3 covers 18 residues. Germline V gene data show CDR1 as MNHEY and CDR2 as SVGEGT. This clonotype was found a few times.

V and J are TRBV6-2 or TRBV6-3 and TRBJ1-2; 9 bases are a match to TRBD1. The receptor was isolated from a woman in her late teens or twenties with Graves' hyperthyroidism. Sequenced sample: blood. The CDR3 spells CASTYLGTGIKFNYGYTF. In DNA form, the CDR3 reads TGTGCCAGCACCTACCTTGGGACAGGGATTAAATTTAACTATGGCTACACCTTC.